This TCR beta chain was identified during a study of shared clonotypes between healthy human individuals. The repertoire was sequenced with immunoSEQ multiplex PCR; TCRdb's copy has only in-frame clones and lacks some. The sample gives 2 million to 2.5 million clones, over 90% of which show up once; roughly 0.36% is in the top ten. The sample taken for sequencing was naive CD4+ T cells from PBMCs. Subset: CD45RA+ positively selected. This clonotype was sampled from a man in his late teens or twenties in good health. Some clones in this sample may be carry-over from other donors' samples.

In DNA, the CDR3 is TGTGCCAGCAGTGAAGTATGGTTCACTGAAGCTTTCTTT. Its protein product is CASSEVWFTEAFF. J is TRBJ1-1 and V is TRBV6-1; D remains unclear. The CDR3 totals 13 residues. Per germline, CDR1 MNHNS and CDR2 SASEGT. The V end was cut by 1 base, the J end by 4 bases, with 7 bases between.